This passage covers 10 T cell receptor beta chains from one sample sequenced in a study of blood T cell repertoires in COVID-19. Sequencing was performed with immunoSEQ multiplex PCR; in TCRdb, only in-frame clones are kept and a portion is missing. Here the sample spans over 120,000 clones, more than 85% being singletons. Sequenced material: peripheral blood. The receptors derive from a man in his fifties or sixties with active or convalescent COVID-19.

The chain links TRBV28 to TRBJ2-1; the D gene is possibly TRBD2 (5 bases). From germline, CDR1 is MDHEN and CDR2 SYDVKM. The CDR3 has 15 residues. V gave up 5 bases and J gave up 9 bases, with 20 bases separating them. CDR3 residues: CASSKTPPSLSEQFF. In DNA form, the CDR3 reads TGTGCCAGCAGTAAAACACCCCCTAGCCTGAGTGAGCAGTTCTTC.

The chain carries TRBV7-2 and TRBJ1-6, with 8 positions matching TRBD1. Germline CDR1 SGHTA, CDR2 FQGNSA. V was pared by 5 bases and J by 9 bases, with 12 bases of the junction left unmatched. The CDR3 spans 16 residues. The CDR3 region has the DNA TGTGCCAGCAGCCGCGGACAGGGCCGGGTAACTTCACCCCTCCACTTT. Encoded protein: CASSRGQGRVTSPLHF.

The gene calls are TRBV24-1 and TRBJ2-3; a possible D gene is TRBD1 (6 bases). CDR1 is KGHDR, CDR2 SFDVKD, per germline. V lost 6 bases, J lost 6 bases, and 15 bases lay in between. This CDR3 contains 14 residues. The CDR3, as DNA: TGTGCCACCAGTACCCGGGACACCTCGGATACGCAGTATTTT. Residues: CATSTRDTSDTQYF.

This chain links TRBV28 with TRBJ1-2; TRBD1 matches 8 bases. Germline V gene data show CDR1 as MDHEN and CDR2 as SYDVKM. The CDR3 runs 15 residues. V shed 5 bases, J shed 4 bases, and the junction held 9 bases outside the gene matches. The CDR3, as DNA: TGTGCCAGCAGTCCGCAGGGGGCGCGAGGCTATGGCTACACCTTC. Its translation: CASSPQGARGYGYTF.

The V call is TRBV7-6, the J call TRBJ1-5; 8 nucleotides line up with TRBD1. The CDR3 length is 15 residues. Germline assignment: CDR1 SGHVS and CDR2 FNYEAQ. Trimming at V came to 1 base and at J to 6 bases, leaving 5 bases not matched to a gene. CDR3 DNA: TGTGCCAGCAGCTTAGTCCAGGGGGCAGGTCAGCCCCAGCATTTT. As protein: CASSLVQGAGQPQHF.

V gene TRBV4-2 combines with J gene TRBJ2-7; 8 bases fit TRBD2. The CDR3 consists of 15 residues. The trim removed 4 bases at V and 4 bases at J, leaving 9 bases unmatched. The V gene's germline CDR1 is LGHNA and CDR2 YNFKEQ. The CDR3 DNA reads TGTGCCAGCAGCCCCAGCGGGGGAGCGGTGTACGAGCAGTACTTC. It specifies CASSPSGGAVYEQYF.

V is TRBV30 and J is TRBJ1-1; D remains unclear. The CDR3 has 14 residues. Germline CDR1 reads GTSNPN; CDR2 reads SVGIG (reference sequence). Trimming cost V 6 bases and J 4 bases, with 18 bases left between them. DNA for the CDR3: TGTGCCTGCCAAAGAGCCACTCGGGGCACTGAAGCTTTCTTT. It yields the protein CACQRATRGTEAFF. Filled out from reference TRBV30 and TRBJ1-1, the complete variable domain reads SQTIHQWPATLVQPVGSPLSLECTVEGTSNPNLYWYRQAAGRGLQLLFYSVGIGQISSEVPQNLSASRPQDRQFILSSKKLLLSDSGFYLCACQRATRGTEAFFGQGTRLTVV.

The V and J genes are TRBV19 and TRBJ1-2, with 7 bases that match TRBD1. This CDR3 comprises 12 residues. Germline CDR1 LNHDA, CDR2 SQIVND (reference sequence). The CDR3 reads CVTRGLSYGYTF. The CDR3 nucleotides are TGTGTGACCAGGGGGTTGAGCTATGGCTACACCTTC.

V is TRBV29-1 and J is TRBJ2-1, with 10 bases lining up with TRBD2. The ends lost 5 bases at V and 0 bases at J; junction bases unmatched: 7. The CDR3 runs 16 residues. Germline V gives CDR1 SQVTM, CDR2 ANQGSEA. The CDR3 DNA is TGCAGCGTTAGTTTTAGCGGGAGGAGCTCCTACAATGAGCAGTTCTTC. Translated: CSVSFSGRSSYNEQFF.

This clone was observed a single time. V usage is TRBV15 and J usage is TRBJ2-1; 9 bases match TRBD2. V lost 8 bases, J lost 2 bases, and 13 bases stayed unmatched. Per germline, CDR1 LNHNV and CDR2 YYDKDF (reference sequence). The CDR3 runs 17 residues. For the CDR3, the DNA is TGTGCCACCCGGGCGGGAGGGCCGACCGTTCCCTACAATGAGCAGTTCTTC. This sequence encodes CATRAGGPTVPYNEQFF.